The 21 T cell receptor beta chains below were found in one sample sequenced in a study of blood T cell repertoires in COVID-19. Only in-frame clones appear in the TCRdb table, and some are missing; sequencing was by immunoSEQ multiplex PCR. The sample lists tens of thousands of clones, about 89% seen once, with approximately 14% in the top ten. The sequenced material came from peripheral blood. These receptors were taken from a woman aged 60 to 75 with active COVID-19.

The chain carries TRBV2 and TRBJ2-1; D unclear. The V gene's germline CDR1 is SNHLY and CDR2 FYNNEI. The CDR3 loop spans 12 amino acids. The V end lost 4 bases, the J end lost 9 bases, and 10 bases lay between the germline ends. CDR3 DNA sequence: TGTGCCAGCAGTGTTGCTGGTAGTGAGCAGTTCTTC. Encoded protein: CASSVAGSEQFF.

CDR3 region: CAWSVTAGDLYSNQPQHF. In DNA, the CDR3 is TGTGCCTGGAGTGTAACGGCAGGGGACCTTTATAGCAATCAGCCCCAGCATTTT. The J gene is TRBJ1-5, the V gene TRBV30; tentative D call: TRBD1 (6 bases). There are 18 residues in the CDR3. Germline CDR1 and CDR2: GTSNPN and SVGIG (reference sequence). Trimming removed 0 bases from V and 0 bases from J, with 18 bases in between.

This clone was counted between two and nine times. The chain uses TRBV10-3 and TRBJ2-1, with 8 positions matching TRBD1. Germline V gene lookup returns CDR1 ENHRY and CDR2 SYGVKD. V shed 5 bases, J shed 5 bases, and the junction held 2 bases outside the gene matches. The CDR3 runs 13 residues. The CDR3 here is CAISRTGNNEQFF. CDR3 sequence (DNA): TGTGCCATCAGTCGGACAGGGAACAATGAGCAGTTCTTC.

The chain joins TRBV7-9 to TRBJ1-1; D perhaps matches TRBD1 (5 bases). The CDR3 spans 14 residues. The germline CDR1 and CDR2 sequences are SEHNR and FQNEAQ (reference sequence). V shed 4 bases and J shed 1 base, with 10 bases lying between them. The CDR3 loop is CASSSGLANTEAFF. Written as DNA, the CDR3 is TGTGCCAGCAGCTCGGGACTAGCGAACACTGAAGCTTTCTTT. The variable domain in full, completed from reference TRBV7-9 and TRBJ1-1, reads DTGVSQNPRHKITKRGQNVTFRCDPISEHNRLYWYRQTLGQGPEFLTYFQNEAQLEKSRLLSDRFSAERPKGSFSTLEIQRTEQGDSAMYLCASSSGLANTEAFFGQGTRLTVV.

J is TRBJ2-1 and V is TRBV5-4; D is unresolved. Trimming stripped 3 bases from V and 0 bases from J, with 4 bases between. CDR1 is SGHNT and CDR2 is YYREEE in the germline V gene (reference sequence). The CDR3 is 13 amino acids. The CDR3 coding sequence is TGTGCCAGCAGCTCCAGCTCCTACAATGAGCAGTTCTTC. It codes for CASSSSSYNEQFF.

This chain joins TRBV15 and TRBJ1-1; no clear D. Germline values: CDR1 LNHNV, CDR2 YYDKDF (reference sequence). V was shortened by 3 bases and J by 3 bases, with 8 bases between the two germline ends. The CDR3 extends over 13 amino acids. The CDR3: CATSSPPDTEAFF. The CDR3 coding sequence is TGTGCCACCAGCAGCCCGCCGGACACTGAAGCTTTCTTT.

The J gene is TRBJ1-5, the V gene TRBV15, with TRBD1 as a possible D gene (5 bases). CDR3 length: 14 amino acids. Trimming removed 3 bases at V and 5 bases at J, with 11 bases between. Germline assignment: CDR1 LNHNV and CDR2 YYDKDF (reference sequence). DNA for the CDR3: TGTGCCACCAGCAGCGCACGGGGGTATCAGCCCCAGCATTTT. Translated: CATSSARGYQPQHF.

J is TRBJ2-1 and V is TRBV7-3; no firm D call. This CDR3 contains 13 residues. V gave up 0 bases and J gave up 10 bases, with 10 bases separating them. Germline loops: CDR1 SGHTA, CDR2 FQGTGA. Written as DNA, the CDR3 is TGTGCCAGCAGCTTAACAGAGAGCGCGGAGCAGTTCTTC. Its protein is CASSLTESAEQFF.

The chain uses TRBV7-9 and TRBJ1-5; D gene unclear. This CDR3 contains 14 residues. Per the germline V gene, CDR1 is SEHNR and CDR2 is FQNEAQ (reference sequence). V was trimmed by 5 bases and J by 9 bases, leaving 17 bases between them. CDR3: CASSPGGGPRPQHF. In DNA, the CDR3 is TGTGCCAGCAGCCCAGGTGGAGGCCCCCGGCCCCAGCATTTT.

The chain recombines TRBV4-2 with TRBJ1-1, with a possible D match to TRBD1 (5 bases). Germline-derived CDR1 and CDR2 are LGHNA and YNFKEQ. The CDR3 is 15 amino acids. V was cut by 4 bases and J by 4 bases, with 16 bases left in between. CDR3 sequence: CASSLLGAVGTEAFF. Here the CDR3 DNA reads TGTGCCAGCAGCCTCCTAGGGGCGGTGGGCACTGAAGCTTTCTTT.

The genes are TRBV6-5 and TRBJ1-2; 7 nucleotides line up with TRBD1. Germline CDR1 reads MNHEY; CDR2 reads SVGAGI. J was trimmed by 3 bases and V by 4 bases; bases with no gene match: 8. The CDR3 has 15 amino acids. CDR3: CASSFRQGEYYGYTF. For the CDR3, the DNA is TGTGCCAGCAGTTTCCGACAGGGTGAATACTATGGCTACACCTTC.

The V and J genes are TRBV6-5 and TRBJ1-6, with a weak D call TRBD1 (6 bases). Germline lookup yields CDR1 MNHEY and CDR2 SVGAGI. Trimming removed 5 bases from V and 7 bases from J, with 15 bases in between. The CDR3 is 15 residues long. The CDR3 loop reads CASSQQGKYNSPLHF. The CDR3 DNA reads as TGTGCCAGCAGTCAGCAGGGGAAATACAATTCACCCCTCCACTTT.

This clone came up a few times. J is TRBJ1-6 and V is TRBV19; TRBD1 matches at 12 bases. V lost 0 bases to trimming and J lost 7 bases; unmatched junction nucleotides: 10. The CDR3 contains 19 residues. CDR1 and CDR2 from the germline V gene are LNHDA and SQIVND (reference sequence). CDR3 sequence: CASSIDLPGQGATNSPLHF. CDR3 in DNA: TGTGCCAGTAGTATAGATCTCCCGGGACAGGGGGCGACCAATTCACCCCTCCACTTT.

The gene calls are TRBV20-1 and TRBJ2-7; the D gene is possibly TRBD1 (5 bases). This CDR3 contains 14 residues. The germline gives CDR1 DFQATT, CDR2 SNEGSKA (reference sequence). V lost 3 bases to trimming and J lost 6 bases, with 18 bases between them. The CDR3 nucleotides are TGCAGTGCTAGTTATGGCCAGGGTTTCGTCGAGCAGTACTTC. It is translated as CSASYGQGFVEQYF.

The chain joins TRBV9 to TRBJ2-3; the D is unclear. This CDR3 contains 14 residues. V dropped 1 base and J dropped 4 bases, with 10 bases sitting between them. The V gene's germline CDR1 is SGDLS and CDR2 YYNGEE. This CDR3 is CASSVLALADTQYF. CDR3 sequence (DNA): TGTGCCAGCAGCGTACTGGCCCTCGCAGATACGCAGTATTTT. The whole variable domain, remainder taken from reference TRBV9 and TRBJ2-3, is DSGVTQTPKHLITATGQRVTLRCSPRSGDLSVYWYQQSLDQGLQFLIQYYNGEERAKGNILERFSAQQFPDLHSELNLSSLELGDSALYFCASSVLALADTQYFGPGTRLTVL.

The chain employs TRBV6-5 and TRBJ2-1, with D perhaps TRBD2 (7 bases). The CDR3 is 15 residues long. Per the germline V gene, CDR1 is MNHEY and CDR2 is SVGAGI. Trimming left V 6 bases short and J 4 bases short, with 16 bases between. The CDR3 region has the DNA TGTGCCAGCAGCCTCAAGGGGGGGGGTTACAATGAGCAGTTCTTC. It codes for CASSLKGGGYNEQFF.

The J gene is TRBJ1-1, the V gene TRBV6-5; D not resolved. The V gene lost 0 bases and the J gene lost 5 bases, with 7 bases spanning the gap. The CDR3 totals 13 residues. Looked up from germline, CDR1 is MNHEY and CDR2 is SVGAGI. CDR3 sequence: CASSYSERTEAFF. The CDR3 DNA reads TGTGCCAGCAGTTACTCAGAACGGACTGAAGCTTTCTTT.

The J gene is TRBJ1-1, the V gene TRBV7-8; 9 bases agree with TRBD1. CDR3 size: 17 residues. Per germline, CDR1 SGHVS and CDR2 FQNEAQ. V shed 1 base and J 6 bases; nucleotides not matched to a gene: 12. CDR3 sequence: CASSLGVGTGTAAEAFF. The CDR3 bases are TGTGCCAGCAGCTTAGGCGTTGGGACAGGGACCGCGGCTGAAGCTTTCTTT.

The genes are TRBV11-2 and TRBJ1-4; 8 bases align to TRBD1. The CDR3 runs to 13 residues. Germline V gene lookup returns CDR1 SGHAT and CDR2 FQNNGV. The V gene end was trimmed by 6 bases and the J gene end by 7 bases; junction bases not matched to a gene: 4. This CDR3 is CASRTGGIEKLFF. In DNA, the CDR3 is TGTGCCAGCAGAACAGGGGGTATTGAAAAACTGTTTTTT. Variable domain in full (rest from reference TRBV11-2 and TRBJ1-4): EAGVAQSPRYKIIEKRQSVAFWCNPISGHATLYWYQQILGQGPKLLIQFQNNGVVDDSQLPKDRFSAERLKGVDSTLKIQPAKLEDSAVYLCASRTGGIEKLFFGSGTQLSVL.

This clone counts as medium-sized. CDR3 region: CASSEPGTGDYEQYF. The CDR3 nucleotides read TGTGCCAGCAGTGAACCGGGGACAGGAGACTACGAGCAGTACTTC. The chain links TRBV25-1 to TRBJ2-7; 8 nucleotides line up with TRBD1. Germline assignment: CDR1 MGHDK and CDR2 SYGVNS. J was trimmed by 3 bases and V by 2 bases; bases with no gene match: 6. CDR3 size: 15 residues.

The rearrangement joins TRBV28 to TRBJ1-1, with a tentative D call TRBD1 (6 bases). Trimming pared 7 bases from V and 3 bases from J, leaving 21 bases between. Germline assignment: CDR1 MDHEN and CDR2 SYDVKM. The CDR3 runs to 16 residues. The CDR3 loop reads CASTPGQGRGYTEAFF. The DNA for the CDR3 is TGTGCCAGCACCCCAGGGCAGGGGCGGGGGTACACTGAAGCTTTCTTT.